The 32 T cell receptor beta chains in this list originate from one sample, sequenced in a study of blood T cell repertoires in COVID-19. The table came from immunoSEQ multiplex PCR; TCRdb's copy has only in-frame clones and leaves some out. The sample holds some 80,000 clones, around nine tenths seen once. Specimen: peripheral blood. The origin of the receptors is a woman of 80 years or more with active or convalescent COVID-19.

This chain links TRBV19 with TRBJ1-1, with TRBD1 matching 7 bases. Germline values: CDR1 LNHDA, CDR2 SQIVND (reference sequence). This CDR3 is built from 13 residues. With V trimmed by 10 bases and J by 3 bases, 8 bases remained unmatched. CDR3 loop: CAISTGLHTEAFF. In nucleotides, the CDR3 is TGTGCCATCTCGACAGGGCTCCACACTGAAGCTTTCTTT.

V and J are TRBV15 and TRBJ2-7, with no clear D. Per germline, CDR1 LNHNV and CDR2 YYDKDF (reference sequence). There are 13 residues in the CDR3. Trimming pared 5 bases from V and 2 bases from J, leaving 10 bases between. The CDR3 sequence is CATSSPRTYEQYF. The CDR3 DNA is TGTGCCACCAGCTCTCCTAGAACCTACGAGCAGTACTTC.

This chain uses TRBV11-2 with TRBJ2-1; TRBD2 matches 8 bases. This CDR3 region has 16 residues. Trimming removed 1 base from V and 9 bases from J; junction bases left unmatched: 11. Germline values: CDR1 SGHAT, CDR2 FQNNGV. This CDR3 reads CASSLGGGGREVEQFF. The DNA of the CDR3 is TGTGCCAGCAGCTTAGGAGGCGGGGGGAGGGAGGTTGAGCAGTTCTTC.

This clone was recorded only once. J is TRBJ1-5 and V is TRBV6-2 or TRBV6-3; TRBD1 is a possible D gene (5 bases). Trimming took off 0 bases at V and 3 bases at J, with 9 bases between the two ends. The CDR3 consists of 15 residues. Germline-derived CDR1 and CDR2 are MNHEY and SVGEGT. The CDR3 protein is CASSYSGGNNQPQHF. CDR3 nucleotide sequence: TGTGCCAGCAGTTACTCCGGGGGGAACAATCAGCCCCAGCATTTT.

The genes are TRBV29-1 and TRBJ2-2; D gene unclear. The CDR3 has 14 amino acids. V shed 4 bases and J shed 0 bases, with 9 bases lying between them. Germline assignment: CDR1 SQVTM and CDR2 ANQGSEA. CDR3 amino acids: CSVGTHTNTGELFF. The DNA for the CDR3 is TGCAGCGTTGGCACACATACGAACACCGGGGAGCTGTTTTTT.

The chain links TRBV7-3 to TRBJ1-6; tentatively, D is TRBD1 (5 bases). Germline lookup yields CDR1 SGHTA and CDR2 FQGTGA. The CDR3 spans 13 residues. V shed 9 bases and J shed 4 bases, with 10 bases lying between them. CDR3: CASATVYNSPLHF. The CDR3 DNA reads TGTGCCAGTGCGACAGTTTATAATTCACCCCTCCACTTT.

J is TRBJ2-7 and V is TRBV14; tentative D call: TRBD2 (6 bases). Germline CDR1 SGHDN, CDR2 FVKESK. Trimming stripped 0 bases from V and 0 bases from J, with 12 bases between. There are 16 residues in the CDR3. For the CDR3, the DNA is TGTGCCAGCAGCCAAGATAACCTAGCGAGCTCCTACGAGCAGTACTTC. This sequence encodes CASSQDNLASSYEQYF.

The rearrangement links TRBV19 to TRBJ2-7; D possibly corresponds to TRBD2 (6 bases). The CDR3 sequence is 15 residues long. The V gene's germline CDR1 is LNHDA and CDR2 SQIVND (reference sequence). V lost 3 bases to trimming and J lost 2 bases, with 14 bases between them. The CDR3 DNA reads TGTGCCAGTAGTATGGAGGGACTGGCGGCCTACGAGCAGTACTTC. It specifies CASSMEGLAAYEQYF.

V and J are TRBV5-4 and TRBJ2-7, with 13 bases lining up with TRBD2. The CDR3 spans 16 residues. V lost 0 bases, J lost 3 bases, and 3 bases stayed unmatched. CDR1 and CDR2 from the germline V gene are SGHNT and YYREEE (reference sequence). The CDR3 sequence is CASSLGLAGGVYEQYF. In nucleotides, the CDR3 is TGTGCCAGCAGCTTGGGACTAGCGGGGGGCGTCTACGAGCAGTACTTC.

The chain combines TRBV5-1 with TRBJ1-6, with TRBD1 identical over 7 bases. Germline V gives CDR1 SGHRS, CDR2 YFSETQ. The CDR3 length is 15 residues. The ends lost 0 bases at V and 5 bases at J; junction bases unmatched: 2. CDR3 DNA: TGCGCCAGCAGCTTGGCCGACAGGGATAATTCACCCCTCCACTTT. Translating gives CASSLADRDNSPLHF.

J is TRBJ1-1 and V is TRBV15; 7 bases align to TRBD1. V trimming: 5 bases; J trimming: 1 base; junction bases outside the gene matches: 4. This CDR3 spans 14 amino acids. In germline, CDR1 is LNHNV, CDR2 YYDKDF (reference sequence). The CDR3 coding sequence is TGTGCCACCAGCCCCCGGACAGGGAACACTGAAGCTTTCTTT. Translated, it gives CATSPRTGNTEAFF.

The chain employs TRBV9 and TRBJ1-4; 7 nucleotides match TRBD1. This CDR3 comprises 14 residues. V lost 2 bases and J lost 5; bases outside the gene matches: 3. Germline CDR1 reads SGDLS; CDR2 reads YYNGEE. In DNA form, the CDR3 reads TGTGCCAGCAGCGTGGGACAGCCGAATGAAAAACTGTTTTTT. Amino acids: CASSVGQPNEKLFF.

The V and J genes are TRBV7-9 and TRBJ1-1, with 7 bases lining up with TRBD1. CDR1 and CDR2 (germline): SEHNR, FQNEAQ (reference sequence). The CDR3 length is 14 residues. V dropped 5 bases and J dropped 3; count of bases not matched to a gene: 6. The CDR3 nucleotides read TGTGCCAGCAGCCCAGGGGGTTTGGACACTGAAGCTTTCTTT. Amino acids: CASSPGGLDTEAFF.

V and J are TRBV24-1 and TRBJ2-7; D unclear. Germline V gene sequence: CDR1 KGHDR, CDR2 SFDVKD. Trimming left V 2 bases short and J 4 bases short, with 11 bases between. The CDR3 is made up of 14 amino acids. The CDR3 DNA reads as TGTGCCACCAGTGATTCCGGGTCTCTATACGAGCAGTACTTC. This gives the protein CATSDSGSLYEQYF.

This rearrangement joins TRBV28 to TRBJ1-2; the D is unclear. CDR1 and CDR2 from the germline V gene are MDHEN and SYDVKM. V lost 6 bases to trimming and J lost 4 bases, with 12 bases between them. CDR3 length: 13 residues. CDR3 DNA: TGTGCCAGCAGACGAACAGAGACCTATGGCTACACCTTC. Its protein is CASRRTETYGYTF.

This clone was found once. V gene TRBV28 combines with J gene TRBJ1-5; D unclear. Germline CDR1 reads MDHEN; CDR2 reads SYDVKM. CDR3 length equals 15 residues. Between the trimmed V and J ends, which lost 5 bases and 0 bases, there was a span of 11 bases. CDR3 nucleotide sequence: TGTGCCAGCAGTGAAAGCCGTTATAGCAATCAGCCCCAGCATTTT. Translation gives CASSESRYSNQPQHF.

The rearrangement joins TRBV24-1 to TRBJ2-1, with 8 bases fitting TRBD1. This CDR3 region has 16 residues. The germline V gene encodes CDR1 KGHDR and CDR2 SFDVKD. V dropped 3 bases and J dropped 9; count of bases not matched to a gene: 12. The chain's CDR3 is CATSDLPRQGRTEQFF. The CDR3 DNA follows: TGTGCCACCAGTGATCTACCCAGACAGGGGAGGACTGAGCAGTTCTTC.

The CDR3 protein is CASSLIQGGNEQFF. As DNA, the CDR3 is TGTGCCAGCAGTTTAATTCAGGGGGGCAATGAGCAGTTCTTC. The chain carries TRBV27 and TRBJ2-1, with D possibly matching TRBD1 (7 bases). The CDR3 has 14 amino acids. In germline, CDR1 is MNHEY, CDR2 SMNVEV (reference sequence). Trimming removed 2 bases from V and 6 bases from J, with 11 bases in between.

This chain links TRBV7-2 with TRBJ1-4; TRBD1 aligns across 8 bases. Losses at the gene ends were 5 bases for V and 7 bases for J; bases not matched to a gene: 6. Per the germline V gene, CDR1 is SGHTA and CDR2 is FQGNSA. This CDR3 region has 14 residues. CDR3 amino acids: CASSRDRMTEKLFF. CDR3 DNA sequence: TGTGCCAGCAGCCGGGACAGGATGACTGAAAAACTGTTTTTT.

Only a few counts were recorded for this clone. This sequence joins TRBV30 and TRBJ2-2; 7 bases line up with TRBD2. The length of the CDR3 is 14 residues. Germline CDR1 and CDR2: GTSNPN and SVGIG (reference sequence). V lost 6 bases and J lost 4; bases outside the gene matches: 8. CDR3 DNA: TGTGCCTGCTCACGGGGGGTGACCACCGGGGAGCTGTTTTTT. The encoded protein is CACSRGVTTGELFF.

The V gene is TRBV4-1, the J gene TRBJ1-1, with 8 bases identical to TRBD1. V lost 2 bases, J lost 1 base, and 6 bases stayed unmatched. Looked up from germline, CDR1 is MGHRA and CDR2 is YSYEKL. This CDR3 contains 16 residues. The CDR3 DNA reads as TGCGCCAGCAGCCAATACTTAGGGACAGGGAACACTGAAGCTTTCTTT. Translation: CASSQYLGTGNTEAFF.

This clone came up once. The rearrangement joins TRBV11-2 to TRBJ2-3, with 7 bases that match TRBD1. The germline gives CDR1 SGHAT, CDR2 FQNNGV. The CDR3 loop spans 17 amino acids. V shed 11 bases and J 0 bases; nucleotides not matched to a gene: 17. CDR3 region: CASKDPWDRPSTDTQYF. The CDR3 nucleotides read TGTGCCTCCAAGGACCCATGGGACAGACCTAGCACAGATACGCAGTATTTT.

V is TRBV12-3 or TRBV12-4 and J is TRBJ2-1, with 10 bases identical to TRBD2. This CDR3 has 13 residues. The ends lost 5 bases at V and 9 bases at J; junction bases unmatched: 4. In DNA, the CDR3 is TGTGCCAGCAGTCCGGGACTAGCGTCTGAGCAGTTCTTC. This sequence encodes CASSPGLASEQFF.

The CDR3 sequence is CASSLDNRERPNEKLFF. In DNA, the CDR3 is TGTGCCAGCAGCTTAGATAACAGGGAGAGGCCTAATGAAAAACTGTTTTTT. V gene TRBV11-2 combines with J gene TRBJ1-4; the D gene is possibly TRBD1 (6 bases). Germline lookup yields CDR1 SGHAT and CDR2 FQNNGV. The CDR3 runs to 17 residues. The V and J ends lost 0 bases and 3 bases respectively, with 14 bases between them.

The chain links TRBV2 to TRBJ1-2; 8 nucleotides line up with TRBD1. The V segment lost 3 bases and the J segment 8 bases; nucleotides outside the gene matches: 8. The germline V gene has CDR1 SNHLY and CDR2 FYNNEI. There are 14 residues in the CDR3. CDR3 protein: CASSEARGQEGYTF. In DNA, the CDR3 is TGTGCCAGCAGTGAGGCCAGGGGGCAAGAGGGCTACACCTTC.

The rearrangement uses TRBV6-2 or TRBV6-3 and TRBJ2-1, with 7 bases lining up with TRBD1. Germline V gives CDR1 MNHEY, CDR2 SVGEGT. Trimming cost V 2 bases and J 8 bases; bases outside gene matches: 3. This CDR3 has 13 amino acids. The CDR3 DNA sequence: TGTGCCAGCAGTTACCTAGGGGGCCATGAGCAGTTCTTC. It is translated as CASSYLGGHEQFF.

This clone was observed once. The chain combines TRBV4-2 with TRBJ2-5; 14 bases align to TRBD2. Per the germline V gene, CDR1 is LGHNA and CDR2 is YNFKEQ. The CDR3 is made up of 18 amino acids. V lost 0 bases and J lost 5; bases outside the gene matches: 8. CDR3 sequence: CASSQDTTSGGAGETQYF. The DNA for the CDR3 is TGTGCCAGCAGCCAAGATACGACTAGCGGGGGGGCAGGGGAGACCCAGTACTTC.

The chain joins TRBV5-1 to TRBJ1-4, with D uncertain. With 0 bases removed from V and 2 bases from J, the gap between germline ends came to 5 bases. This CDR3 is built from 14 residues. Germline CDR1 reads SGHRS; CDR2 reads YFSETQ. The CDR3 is CASSLGATNEKLFF. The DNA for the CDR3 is TGCGCCAGCAGCTTGGGGGCTACTAATGAAAAACTGTTTTTT.

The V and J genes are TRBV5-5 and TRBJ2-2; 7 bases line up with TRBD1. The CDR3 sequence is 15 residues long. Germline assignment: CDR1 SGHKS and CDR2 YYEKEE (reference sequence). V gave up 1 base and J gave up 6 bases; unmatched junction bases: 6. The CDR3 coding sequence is TGTGCCAGCAGCTTGTCTGGGACAGTCCCCGGGGAGCTGTTTTTT. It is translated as CASSLSGTVPGELFF.

The CDR3 DNA reads TGTGCCAGCAGCCAGGCCAGGACAGGGAGGGATACGCAGTATTTT. It encodes CASSQARTGRDTQYF. The J gene is TRBJ2-3, the V gene TRBV3-1 (or the pseudogene TRBV3-2); 8 bases fit TRBD1. The germline CDR1 and CDR2 sequences are LGHDT and YNNKEL (reference sequence). J gave up 6 bases and V 3 bases, and 8 bases lay outside the gene matches. The CDR3 covers 15 residues.

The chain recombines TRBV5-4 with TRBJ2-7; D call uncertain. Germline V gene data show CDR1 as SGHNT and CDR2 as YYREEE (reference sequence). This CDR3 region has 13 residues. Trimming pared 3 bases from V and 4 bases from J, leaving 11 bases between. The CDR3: CASSYGNTYEQYF. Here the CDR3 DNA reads TGTGCCAGCAGCTATGGTAATACTTACGAGCAGTACTTC.

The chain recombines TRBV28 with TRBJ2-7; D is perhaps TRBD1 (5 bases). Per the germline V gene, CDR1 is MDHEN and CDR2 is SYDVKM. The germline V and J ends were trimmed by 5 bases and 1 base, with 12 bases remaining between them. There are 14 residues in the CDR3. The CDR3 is CASSRTLISYEQYF. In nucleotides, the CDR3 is TGTGCCAGCAGTCGGACACTGATTTCCTACGAGCAGTACTTC.